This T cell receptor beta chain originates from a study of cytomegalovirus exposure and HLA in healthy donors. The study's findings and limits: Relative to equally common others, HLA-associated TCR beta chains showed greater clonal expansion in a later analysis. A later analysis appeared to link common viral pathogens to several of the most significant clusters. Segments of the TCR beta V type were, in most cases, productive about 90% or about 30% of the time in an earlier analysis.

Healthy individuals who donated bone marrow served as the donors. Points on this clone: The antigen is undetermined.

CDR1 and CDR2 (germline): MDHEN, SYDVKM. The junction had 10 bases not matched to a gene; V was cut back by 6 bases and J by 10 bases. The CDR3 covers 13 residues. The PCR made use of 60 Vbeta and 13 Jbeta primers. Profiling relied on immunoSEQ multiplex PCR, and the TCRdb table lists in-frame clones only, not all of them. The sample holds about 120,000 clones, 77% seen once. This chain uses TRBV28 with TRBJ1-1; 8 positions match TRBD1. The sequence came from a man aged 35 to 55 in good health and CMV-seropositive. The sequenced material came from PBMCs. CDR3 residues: CASSPRQGARAFF. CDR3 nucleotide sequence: TGTGCCAGCAGCCCGCGGCAGGGGGCCAGAGCTTTCTTT.